These 9 T cell receptor beta chains share one sample of origin, sequenced in a study of metastatic and nonmetastatic thyroid tumors. MiXCR re-clonotyped the PCR reads for TCRdb. The sample has about 25,000 clones, roughly 20% seen once. Until they underwent thyroid surgery, no patient had received any treatment. Sequences were obtained from adjacent normal tissue. All receptors come from a female donor with papillary thyroid cancer or a benign thyroid nodule (not recorded which). Some clones in this sample may be carry-over from other donors' samples.

A remark on this clone: A clone one base away is much larger, so this may be a read error. The rearrangement uses TRBV30 and TRBJ2-3, with 10 bases lining up with TRBD2. V was clipped by 3 bases and J by 0 bases; unmatched bases: 6. The CDR3 totals 16 residues. Germline V gene lookup returns CDR1 GTSNPN and CDR2 SVGIG (reference sequence). DNA for the CDR3: TGTGCCTGGAGCCCAGCGGGAGGGCAGAGCACAGATACGCAGTATTTT. This gives the protein CAWSPAGGQSTDTQYF.

This clone was observed many times. V and J are TRBV7-2 and TRBJ1-4, with D possibly matching TRBD1 (6 bases). The CDR3 contains 16 residues. V was pared by 3 bases and J by 0 bases, with 11 bases between. Germline V gives CDR1 SGHTA, CDR2 FQGNSA. This CDR3 reads CASSFGQRATNEKLFF. The CDR3, as DNA: TGTGCCAGCAGCTTCGGACAGCGAGCAACTAATGAAAAACTGTTTTTT.

V and J are TRBV27 and TRBJ2-7, with 7 bases matching TRBD2. The CDR3 is made up of 17 amino acids. With V trimmed by 5 bases and J by 3 bases, 16 bases remained unmatched. The V gene's germline CDR1 is MNHEY and CDR2 SMNVEV (reference sequence). In DNA, the CDR3 is TGTGCCAGCAGTGTACGGGGGGAAGCGGGCAAGAACTACGAGCAGTACTTC. Translating it yields CASSVRGEAGKNYEQYF.

This clone was observed a handful of times. A much more abundant neighbour one base away suggests this may be a read error. This chain links TRBV3-1 with TRBJ1-1; no definite D call. Trimming took 4 bases from V and 4 from J, leaving 10 bases between them. Germline V lookup: CDR1 LGHDT, CDR2 YNNKEL (reference sequence). This CDR3 is 13 amino acids long. CDR3 region: CASSPRRSTEAFF. CDR3 sequence (DNA): TGTGCCAGCAGCCCCCGGCGGTCCACTGAAGCTTTCTTT. The full variable domain, rest sourced from reference TRBV3-1 and TRBJ1-1, is DTAVSQTPKYLVTQMGNDKSIKCEQNLGHDTMYWYKQDSKKFLKIMFSYNNKELIINETVPNRFSPKSPDKAHLNLHINSLELGDSAVYFCASSPRRSTEAFFGQGTRLTVV.

This clone was observed a few times. This chain joins TRBV28 and TRBJ2-2, with a tentative D call TRBD2 (5 bases). There are 16 residues in the CDR3. Germline CDR1 and CDR2: MDHEN and SYDVKM. Trimming took 3 bases from V and 3 from J, leaving 14 bases between them. The CDR3 sequence: CASSFPSGEDTGELFF. The CDR3 bases are TGTGCCAGCAGTTTCCCCAGCGGAGAAGACACCGGGGAGCTGTTTTTT.

The chain carries TRBV11-2 and TRBJ2-3; the match to TRBD2 covers 8 bases. The V and J ends lost 5 bases and 4 bases, in that order; junction bases with no gene match: 8. CDR1 and CDR2 from the germline V gene are SGHAT and FQNNGV. CDR3 size: 15 residues. CDR3 bases: TGTGCCAGCAGCCTGGGACTAGTTCTTCCAGATACGCAGTATTTT. Translating it yields CASSLGLVLPDTQYF.

This clone was seen ten or more times. This may stem from a read error, because a much larger clone lies one nucleotide away. The genes are TRBV5-1 and TRBJ2-1; D tentatively reads TRBD1 or TRBD2 (6 bases each). Germline CDR1 is SGHRS and CDR2 is YFSETQ. The CDR3 is 14 amino acids. CDR3 nucleotide sequence: TGCGCCAGCAGCGAACGGGTAGGGGGGTGGGAGCAGTCCTTC. Translation: CASSERVGGWEQSF.

For this clone: Relative to the germline gene, one junction end is altered; a read error may explain this. Other DNA sequences in the same sample also yield this CDR3. J is TRBJ2-3 and V is TRBV20-1; TRBD2 agrees at 9 bases. Germline CDR1 reads DFQATT; CDR2 reads SNEGSKA (reference sequence). CDR3 size: 13 residues. The CDR3 is CSAPGTSTDTQYF. CDR3 sequence (DNA): TGCAGTGCGCCCGGGACTAGCACGGATACTCAGTATTTT.

This clone is labeled as medium-sized (0.01 to 0.1%). The CDR3 reads CASSVTGGNQPQHF. The CDR3 DNA reads as TGTGCCAGCAGTGTAACAGGGGGAAATCAGCCCCAGCATTTT. The chain joins TRBV6-1 to TRBJ1-5; the match to TRBD1 covers 8 bases. The germline V gene encodes CDR1 MNHNS and CDR2 SASEGT. J was trimmed by 4 bases and V by 4 bases; bases with no gene match: 3. The CDR3 totals 14 residues.